Listed here are 23 T cell receptor beta chains from one sample, sequenced in a study of shared clonotypes between healthy human individuals. Naive CD8 cells were CD45RO-negative, positively selected for CCR7, excluding terminally differentiated effector memory CD45RA+ cells. This table comes from immunoSEQ multiplex PCR, and its TCRdb copy is limited to in-frame clones, with some not included. The data contain about 700,000 clones, roughly nine tenths of them singletons. The sequencing sample was made of naive CD8+ T cells sorted from blood. The source of these receptors is a young man in good health.

This clone has only one observation. The V and J genes are TRBV4-1 and TRBJ2-7; D gene ambiguous. Deletions cut 0 bases from V and 8 bases from J, with 14 bases between. The CDR3 length is 14 residues. CDR1 and CDR2 from the germline V gene are MGHRA and YSYEKL. The CDR3 sequence is CASSQDNSHSKQYF. The DNA for the CDR3 is TGCGCCAGCAGCCAAGATAACAGCCACTCAAAGCAGTACTTC.

The chain joins TRBV19 to TRBJ2-1; D possibly uses TRBD1 or TRBD2 (7 bases each). The CDR3 is made up of 16 amino acids. Deletions cut 6 bases from V and 8 bases from J, with 23 bases between. Germline V gene sequence: CDR1 LNHDA, CDR2 SQIVND (reference sequence). The CDR3 coding sequence is TGTGCCAGTAGCCCAAACAGGGGAGGGTCCTGGGATGAGCAGTTCTTC. Residues: CASSPNRGGSWDEQFF. Variable domain in full (rest from reference TRBV19 and TRBJ2-1): DGGITQSPKYLFRKEGQNVTLSCEQNLNHDAMYWYRQDPGQGLRLIYYSQIVNDFQKGDIAEGYSVSREKKESFPLTVTSAQKNPTAFYLCASSPNRGGSWDEQFFGPGTRLTVL.

Remarks on this clone: The junction departs from the called germline gene at one end, perhaps through a read error. This chain connects TRBV7-7 to TRBJ2-5; 9 bases agree with TRBD2. This CDR3 has 13 residues. Germline V gives CDR1 SSHAT, CDR2 FNYEAQ (reference sequence). Written as DNA, the CDR3 is TGTGCTAGCAGCCCCGGACTAGCGGAGACCCAGTACTTC. The encoded protein is CASSPGLAETQYF.

The V call is TRBV19, the J call TRBJ2-7; 7 bases agree with TRBD1. The CDR3 is 14 residues long. Germline V CDR1 and CDR2: LNHDA, SQIVND (reference sequence). Trimming removed 3 bases from V and 3 bases from J; junction bases left unmatched: 5. CDR3 loop: CASSMEGGYYEQYF. CDR3 coding DNA: TGTGCCAGTAGTATGGAAGGGGGCTACTACGAGCAGTACTTC.

The rearrangement links TRBV28 to TRBJ1-4; tentative D call: TRBD1 (6 bases). Germline assignment: CDR1 MDHEN and CDR2 SYDVKM. Deletions cut 2 bases from V and 0 bases from J, with 7 bases between. The CDR3 totals 15 residues. CDR3 in DNA: TGTGCCAGCAGTTTAGGACAGTCAACTAATGAAAAACTGTTTTTT. This gives the protein CASSLGQSTNEKLFF. The complete variable domain, with remaining parts taken from reference TRBV28 and TRBJ1-4, reads DVKVTQSSRYLVKRTGEKVFLECVQDMDHENMFWYRQDPGLGLRLIYFSYDVKMKEKGDIPEGYSVSREKKERFSLILESASTNQTSMYLCASSLGQSTNEKLFFGSGTQLSVL.

The CDR3 DNA reads as TGTGCCTACAAAACCACAGGGGTGGGCAATCAGCCCCAGCATTTT. Its translation is CAYKTTGVGNQPQHF. V and J are TRBV5-4 and TRBJ1-5; 7 bases are shared with TRBD1. Germline V gene sequence: CDR1 SGHNT, CDR2 YYREEE (reference sequence). The CDR3 contains 15 residues. Trimming cost V 10 bases and J 2 bases; bases outside gene matches: 12.

The gene calls are TRBV10-1 and TRBJ2-1; D perhaps matches TRBD1 (5 bases). Germline V lookup: CDR1 WNHNN, CDR2 SYGVQD (reference sequence). The CDR3 spans 14 residues. V shed 0 bases and J shed 6 bases, with 9 bases lying between them. In DNA, the CDR3 is TGCGCCAGCAGTGAGTCGGACATCCTCAATGAGCAGTTCTTC. This gives the protein CASSESDILNEQFF.

The rearrangement joins TRBV7-2 to TRBJ2-1, with 7 bases that match TRBD2. Trimming at V came to 6 bases and at J to 2 bases, leaving 7 bases not matched to a gene. Germline-derived CDR1 and CDR2 are SGHTA and FQGNSA. The CDR3 contains 15 residues. For the CDR3, the DNA is TGTGCCAGCAGTCTAGCGGAGTTCCCCTACAATGAGCAGTTCTTC. This gives the protein CASSLAEFPYNEQFF.

The rearrangement uses TRBV9 and TRBJ2-3; the D gene could be TRBD1 or TRBD2 (5 bases each). Trimming took off 3 bases at V and 0 bases at J, with 8 bases between the two ends. The CDR3 extends over 14 amino acids. The V gene's germline CDR1 is SGDLS and CDR2 YYNGEE. The CDR3, as DNA: TGTGCCAGCAGCGAAGGGGACAGCACAGATACGCAGTATTTT. Amino acid sequence: CASSEGDSTDTQYF.

This clone was found once. This chain joins TRBV28 and TRBJ1-2, with TRBD1 identical over 7 bases. The V gene end was trimmed by 5 bases and the J gene end by 3 bases; junction bases not matched to a gene: 9. CDR3 length: 15 residues. The V gene's germline CDR1 is MDHEN and CDR2 SYDVKM. In DNA form, the CDR3 reads TGTGCCAGCAGTATCAGACAGGGAATGGACTATGGCTACACCTTC. Translating it yields CASSIRQGMDYGYTF.

This chain links TRBV7-9 with TRBJ2-3; D possibly matches TRBD1 or TRBD2 (5 bases each). V was clipped by 1 base and J by 5 bases, with 13 bases between them. The CDR3 extends over 15 amino acids. CDR1 SEHNR and CDR2 FQNEAQ come from the germline V gene (reference sequence). CDR3 nucleotide sequence: TGTGCCAGCAGCTTAGGGGGGATGGCAATAGATACGCAGTATTTT. Translated, it gives CASSLGGMAIDTQYF.

The gene calls are TRBV7-3 and TRBJ1-2; D is ambiguous. Germline V lookup: CDR1 SGHTA, CDR2 FQGTGA. V lost 2 bases to trimming and J lost 4 bases, with 17 bases between them. CDR3 length: 16 amino acids. CDR3 amino acids: CASSLEVELGSYGYTF. CDR3 DNA sequence: TGTGCCAGCAGCTTAGAAGTGGAATTAGGCTCCTATGGCTACACCTTC.

The CDR3 nucleotides are TGTGCCAGCAGCTTAGCGCTACCGAACACTGAAGCTTTCTTT. The encoded protein is CASSLALPNTEAFF. The chain combines TRBV11-2 with TRBJ1-1; D gene ambiguous. This CDR3 has 14 residues. Looked up from germline, CDR1 is SGHAT and CDR2 is FQNNGV. Trimming removed 1 base from V and 1 base from J, with 7 bases in between.

V is TRBV7-4 and J is TRBJ2-1; 9 bases are a match to TRBD2. Germline assignment: CDR1 SGHVT and CDR2 SQSDAQ. The V segment lost 7 bases and the J segment 2 bases; nucleotides outside the gene matches: 6. The CDR3 sequence is 15 residues long. DNA of the CDR3: TGTGCCAGCATCCATGGCGGGAGGGCCTACAATGAGCAGTTCTTC. It translates to CASIHGGRAYNEQFF.

V and J are TRBV7-9 and TRBJ2-7; 13 nucleotides line up with TRBD2. Per the germline V gene, CDR1 is SEHNR and CDR2 is FQNEAQ (reference sequence). The CDR3 runs 15 residues. V lost 5 bases and J lost 9; bases outside the gene matches: 10. In DNA, the CDR3 is TGTGCCAGCAGCCCCCCCGGGACTAGCGGGGTCGGGCAGTACTTC. It specifies CASSPPGTSGVGQYF.

The chain joins TRBV4-1 to TRBJ2-3, with 8 bases aligning to TRBD2. This CDR3 spans 18 amino acids. J was trimmed by 2 bases and V by 0 bases; bases with no gene match: 10. CDR1 is MGHRA, CDR2 YSYEKL, per germline. The CDR3 protein is CASSQDGGLGAPTDTQYF. The CDR3 nucleotides are TGCGCCAGCAGCCAAGATGGGGGACTAGGAGCACCCACAGATACGCAGTATTTT.

V and J are TRBV2 and TRBJ1-5; D remains unclear. Germline V lookup: CDR1 SNHLY, CDR2 FYNNEI. The CDR3 covers 19 residues. Between the trimmed V and J ends, which lost 1 base and 0 bases, there was a span of 19 bases. The CDR3 loop is CASSEDSWTMDYSNQPQHF. The CDR3 DNA is TGTGCCAGCAGTGAAGATTCCTGGACCATGGATTATAGCAATCAGCCCCAGCATTTT.

The count of this clone is one. As DNA, the CDR3 is TGTGCCAGCAGCATCGGGACAGTCACTGAAGCTTTCTTT. It is translated as CASSIGTVTEAFF. The chain combines TRBV9 with TRBJ1-1, with 7 bases that match TRBD1. The CDR3 extends over 13 amino acids. The V gene's germline CDR1 is SGDLS and CDR2 YYNGEE. The V gene end was trimmed by 4 bases and the J gene end by 4 bases; junction bases not matched to a gene: 4.

This rearrangement joins TRBV11-2 to TRBJ2-1; 11 nucleotides line up with TRBD2. The CDR3 contains 17 residues. With V trimmed by 1 base and J by 4 bases, 6 bases remained unmatched. CDR1 SGHAT and CDR2 FQNNGV come from the germline V gene. In DNA, the CDR3 is TGTGCCAGCAGCTTAGCCGCTAGCGGGAGGTCGTACAATGAGCAGTTCTTC. It yields the protein CASSLAASGRSYNEQFF.

This clone was detected once. The CDR3 DNA reads as TGTGCCAGCTTCCTAGGTAGCGGAGCGGCCGGGGAGCTGTTTTTT. Protein: CASFLGSGAAGELFF. This chain uses TRBV6-6 with TRBJ2-2, with D tentatively TRBD2 (6 bases). Germline V gene lookup returns CDR1 MNHNY and CDR2 SVGAGI (reference sequence). The CDR3 contains 15 residues. Trimming took off 8 bases at V and 6 bases at J, with 19 bases between the two ends.

The sample holds a few counts of this clone. The chain links TRBV7-9 to TRBJ1-5; 8 bases agree with TRBD1. From germline, CDR1 is SEHNR and CDR2 FQNEAQ (reference sequence). J was trimmed by 1 base and V by 3 bases; bases with no gene match: 5. The CDR3 loop spans 16 amino acids. The chain's CDR3 is CASSFAGTGSNQPQHF. The CDR3 nucleotides are TGTGCCAGCAGCTTCGCTGGGACAGGCAGCAATCAGCCCCAGCATTTT.

This chain joins TRBV10-1 and TRBJ2-7, with D perhaps TRBD1 (6 bases). Between the trimmed V and J ends, which lost 4 bases and 3 bases, there was a span of 10 bases. Germline-derived CDR1 and CDR2 are WNHNN and SYGVQD (reference sequence). The CDR3 has 13 residues. CDR3 region: CASSGGPGYEQYF. CDR3 nucleotide sequence: TGCGCCAGCAGTGGGGGGCCTGGCTACGAGCAGTACTTC.

The chain has TRBV11-3 and TRBJ2-1; TRBD2 might be the D (5 bases). CDR1 and CDR2 from the germline V gene are SGHNT and YENEEA. V gave up 3 bases and J gave up 10 bases, with 13 bases separating them. CDR3 size: 13 residues. This CDR3 is CASSFAGGGEQFF. The DNA of the CDR3 is TGTGCCAGCAGCTTCGCGGGTGGAGGAGAGCAGTTCTTC.